The present entry profiles one TCR beta chain with its context. Per the authors' pipeline: Reference gene primer amplification gave nucleated cell count estimates. The table came from immunoSEQ multiplex PCR; TCRdb's copy has only in-frame clones and leaves some out. V, J and clone size are those of that table, while D and trimming were read from the DNA. The table lists 250,000 to 300,000 clones, around 90% of them singletons. This record belongs to a study of blood T cell repertoires in COVID-19. Looking at the study overall: COVID-19 samples collected from the United States, Italy and Spain covered acute and convalescent phases. Nucleic acid was either cDNA or gDNA, and it came from T cells, B-cell-depleted T cells, or PBMCs.

From germline, CDR1 is SEHNR and CDR2 FQNEAQ (reference sequence). V lost 5 bases, J lost 5 bases, and 9 bases stayed unmatched. This CDR3 region has 16 residues. The sequencing sample was made of PBMCs or T cells enriched from blood (not recorded which). This receptor was obtained from a woman aged 25 to 39 who had recovered from COVID-19. The chain joins TRBV7-9 to TRBJ1-6; TRBD1 matches at 7 bases. The DNA for the CDR3 is TGTGCCAGCAGCGGTAGTGGGACAGAGAATAATTCACCCCTCCACTTT. It yields the protein CASSGSGTENNSPLHF.